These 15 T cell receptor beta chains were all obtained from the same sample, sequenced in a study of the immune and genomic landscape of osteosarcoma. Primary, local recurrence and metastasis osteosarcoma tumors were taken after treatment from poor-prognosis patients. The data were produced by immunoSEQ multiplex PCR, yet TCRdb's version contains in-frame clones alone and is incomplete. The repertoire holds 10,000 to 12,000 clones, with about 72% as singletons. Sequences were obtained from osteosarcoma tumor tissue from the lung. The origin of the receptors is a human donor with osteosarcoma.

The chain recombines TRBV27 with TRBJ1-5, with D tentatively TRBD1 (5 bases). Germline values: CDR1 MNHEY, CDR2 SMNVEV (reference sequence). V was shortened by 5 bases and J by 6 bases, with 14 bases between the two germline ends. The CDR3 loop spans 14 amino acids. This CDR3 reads CASSHRRQGQPQHF. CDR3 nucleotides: TGTGCCAGCAGTCACCGAAGGCAGGGTCAGCCCCAGCATTTT.

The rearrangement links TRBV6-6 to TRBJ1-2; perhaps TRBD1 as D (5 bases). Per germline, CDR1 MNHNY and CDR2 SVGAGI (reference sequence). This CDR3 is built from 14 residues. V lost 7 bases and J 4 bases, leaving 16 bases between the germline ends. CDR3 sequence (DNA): TGTGCCAGCAAGGCCCAACTGAGGGGCTATGGCTACACCTTC. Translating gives CASKAQLRGYGYTF.

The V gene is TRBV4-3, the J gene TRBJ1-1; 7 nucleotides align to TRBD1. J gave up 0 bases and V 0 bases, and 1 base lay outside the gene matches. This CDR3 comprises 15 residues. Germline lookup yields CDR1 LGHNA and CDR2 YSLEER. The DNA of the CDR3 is TGCGCCAGCAGCCAAGACCAGGGGGTGAACACTGAAGCTTTCTTT. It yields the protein CASSQDQGVNTEAFF.

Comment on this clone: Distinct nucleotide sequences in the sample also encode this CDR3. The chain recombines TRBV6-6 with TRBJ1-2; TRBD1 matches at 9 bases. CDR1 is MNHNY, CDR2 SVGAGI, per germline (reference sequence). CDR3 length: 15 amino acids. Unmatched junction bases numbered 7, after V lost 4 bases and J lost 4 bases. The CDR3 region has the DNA TGTGCCAGCAGTTCGAAACAGGGGGCAGGCTATGGCTACACCTTC. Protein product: CASSSKQGAGYGYTF.

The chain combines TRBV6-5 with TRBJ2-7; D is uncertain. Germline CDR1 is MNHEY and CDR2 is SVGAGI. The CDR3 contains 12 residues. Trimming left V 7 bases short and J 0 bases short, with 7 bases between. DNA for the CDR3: TGTGCCAGCACCTTTAACTCCTACGAGCAGTACTTC. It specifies CASTFNSYEQYF.

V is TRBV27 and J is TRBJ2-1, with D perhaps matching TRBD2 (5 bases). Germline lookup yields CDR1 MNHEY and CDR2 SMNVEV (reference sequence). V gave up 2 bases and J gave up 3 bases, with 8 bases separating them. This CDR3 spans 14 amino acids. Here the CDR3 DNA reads TGTGCCAGCAGTTTAGGTCGGGACTACAATGAGCAGTTCTTC. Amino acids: CASSLGRDYNEQFF.

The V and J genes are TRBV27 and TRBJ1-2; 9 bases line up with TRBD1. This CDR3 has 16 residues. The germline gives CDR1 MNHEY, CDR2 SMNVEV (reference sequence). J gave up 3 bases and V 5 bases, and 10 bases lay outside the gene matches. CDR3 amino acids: CASSRTGDFTYYGYTF. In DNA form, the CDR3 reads TGTGCCAGCAGTAGGACAGGGGACTTCACCTACTATGGCTACACCTTC.

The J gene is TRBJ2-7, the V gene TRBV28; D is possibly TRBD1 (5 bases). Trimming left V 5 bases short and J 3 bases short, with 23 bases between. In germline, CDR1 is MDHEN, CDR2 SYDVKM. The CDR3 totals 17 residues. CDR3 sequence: CASSTPGRARPDYEQYF. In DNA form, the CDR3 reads TGTGCCAGCAGTACTCCGGGCAGGGCCCGACCTGACTACGAGCAGTACTTC.

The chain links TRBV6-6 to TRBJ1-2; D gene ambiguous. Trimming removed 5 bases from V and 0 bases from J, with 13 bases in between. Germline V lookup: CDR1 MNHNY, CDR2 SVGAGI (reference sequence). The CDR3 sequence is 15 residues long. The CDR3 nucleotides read TGTGCCAGCAGTCCCACCCCCAGGTCTAACTATGGCTACACCTTC. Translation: CASSPTPRSNYGYTF.

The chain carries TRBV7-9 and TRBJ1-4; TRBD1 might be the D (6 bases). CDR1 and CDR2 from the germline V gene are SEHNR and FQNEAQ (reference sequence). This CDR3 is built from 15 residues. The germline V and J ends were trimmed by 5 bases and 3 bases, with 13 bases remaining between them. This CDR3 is CASSRPGAANEKLFF. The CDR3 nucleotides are TGTGCCAGCAGCCGTCCAGGGGCCGCTAATGAAAAACTGTTTTTT.

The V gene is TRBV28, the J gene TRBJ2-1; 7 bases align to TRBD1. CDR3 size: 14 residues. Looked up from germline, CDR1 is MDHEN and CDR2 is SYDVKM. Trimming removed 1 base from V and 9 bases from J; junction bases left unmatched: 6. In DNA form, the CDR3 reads TGTGCCAGCAGTTTATTGAGGGGGCAGTTTGAGCAGTTCTTC. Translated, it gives CASSLLRGQFEQFF.

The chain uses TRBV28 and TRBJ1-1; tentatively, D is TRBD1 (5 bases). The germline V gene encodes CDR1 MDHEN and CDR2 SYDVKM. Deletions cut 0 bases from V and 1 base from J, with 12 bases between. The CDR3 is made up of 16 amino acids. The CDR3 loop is CASSLWWQGENTEAFF. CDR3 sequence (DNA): TGTGCCAGCAGTTTATGGTGGCAGGGCGAGAACACTGAAGCTTTCTTT. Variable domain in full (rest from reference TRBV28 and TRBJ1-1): DVKVTQSSRYLVKRTGEKVFLECVQDMDHENMFWYRQDPGLGLRLIYFSYDVKMKEKGDIPEGYSVSREKKERFSLILESASTNQTSMYLCASSLWWQGENTEAFFGQGTRLTVV.

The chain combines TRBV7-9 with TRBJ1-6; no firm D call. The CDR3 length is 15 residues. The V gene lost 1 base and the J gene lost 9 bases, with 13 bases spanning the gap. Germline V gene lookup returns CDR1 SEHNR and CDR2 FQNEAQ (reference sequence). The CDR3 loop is CASSLVSGKASPLHF. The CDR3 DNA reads TGTGCCAGCAGCTTAGTGTCCGGGAAGGCTTCACCCCTCCACTTT. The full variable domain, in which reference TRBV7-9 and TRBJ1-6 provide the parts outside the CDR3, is DTGVSQNPRHKITKRGQNVTFRCDPISEHNRLYWYRQTLGQGPEFLTYFQNEAQLEKSRLLSDRFSAERPKGSFSTLEIQRTEQGDSAMYLCASSLVSGKASPLHFGNGTRLTVT.

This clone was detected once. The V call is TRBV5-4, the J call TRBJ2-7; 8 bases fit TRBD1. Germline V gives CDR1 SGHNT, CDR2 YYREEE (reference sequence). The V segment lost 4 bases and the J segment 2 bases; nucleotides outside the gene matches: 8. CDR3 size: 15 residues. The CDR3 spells CASSRADRVAYEQYF. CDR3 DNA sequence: TGTGCCAGCAGCCGCGCGGACAGGGTGGCCTACGAGCAGTACTTC.

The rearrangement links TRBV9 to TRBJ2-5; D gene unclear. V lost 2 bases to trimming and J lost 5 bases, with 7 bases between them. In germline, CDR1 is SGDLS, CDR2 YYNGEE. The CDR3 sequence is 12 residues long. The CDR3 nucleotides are TGTGCCAGCAGCGTCAAAGAGGAGACCCAGTACTTC. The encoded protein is CASSVKEETQYF. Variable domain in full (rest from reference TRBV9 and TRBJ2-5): DSGVTQTPKHLITATGQRVTLRCSPRSGDLSVYWYQQSLDQGLQFLIQYYNGEERAKGNILERFSAQQFPDLHSELNLSSLELGDSALYFCASSVKEETQYFGPGTRLLVL.